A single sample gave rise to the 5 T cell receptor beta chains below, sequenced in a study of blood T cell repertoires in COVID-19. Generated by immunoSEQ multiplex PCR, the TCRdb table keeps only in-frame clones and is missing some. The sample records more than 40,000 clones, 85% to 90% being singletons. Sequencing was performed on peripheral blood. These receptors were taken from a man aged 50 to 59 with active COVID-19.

CDR3 in amino acids: CASSGKTGNTEAFF. In DNA, the CDR3 is TGTGCCAGCAGCGGTAAGACGGGGAACACTGAAGCTTTCTTT. The chain is built from TRBV9 and TRBJ1-1, with D unclear. Germline values: CDR1 SGDLS, CDR2 YYNGEE. This CDR3 is built from 14 residues. V was trimmed by 3 bases and J by 1 base, leaving 10 bases between them.

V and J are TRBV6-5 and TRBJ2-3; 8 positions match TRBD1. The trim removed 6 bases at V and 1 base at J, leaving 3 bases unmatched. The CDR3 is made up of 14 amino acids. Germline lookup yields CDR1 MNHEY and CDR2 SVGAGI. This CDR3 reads CASSDRGGTDTQYF. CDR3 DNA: TGTGCCAGCAGCGACAGGGGCGGCACAGATACGCAGTATTTT.

CDR3 residues: CASSLALVREDYNEQFF. The CDR3 DNA is TGTGCCAGCAGCTTAGCGCTCGTGCGGGAAGACTACAATGAGCAGTTCTTC. J is TRBJ2-1 and V is TRBV7-9, with D perhaps matching TRBD2 (6 bases). V lost 0 bases to trimming and J lost 3 bases, with 15 bases between them. Looked up from germline, CDR1 is SEHNR and CDR2 is FQNEAQ (reference sequence). The CDR3 extends over 17 amino acids.

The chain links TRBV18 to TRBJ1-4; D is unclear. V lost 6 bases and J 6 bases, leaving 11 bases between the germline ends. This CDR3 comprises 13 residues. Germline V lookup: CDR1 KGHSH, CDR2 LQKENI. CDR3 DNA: TGTGCCAGCTCCCGGGAGACCGATGAAAAACTGTTTTTT. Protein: CASSRETDEKLFF. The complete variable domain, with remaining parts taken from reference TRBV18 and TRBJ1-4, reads NAGVMQNPRHLVRRRGQEARLRCSPMKGHSHVYWYRQLPEEGLKFMVYLQKENIIDESGMPKERFSAEFPKEGPSILRIQQVVRGDSAAYFCASSRETDEKLFFGSGTQLSVL.

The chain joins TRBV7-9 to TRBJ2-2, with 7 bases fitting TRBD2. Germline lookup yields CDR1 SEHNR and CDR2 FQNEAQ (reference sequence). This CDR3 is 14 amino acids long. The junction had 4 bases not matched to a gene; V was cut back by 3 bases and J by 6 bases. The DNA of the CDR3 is TGTGCCAGCAGCTTTGTTCTAGCGGCCGGGGAGCTGTTTTTT. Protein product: CASSFVLAAGELFF.